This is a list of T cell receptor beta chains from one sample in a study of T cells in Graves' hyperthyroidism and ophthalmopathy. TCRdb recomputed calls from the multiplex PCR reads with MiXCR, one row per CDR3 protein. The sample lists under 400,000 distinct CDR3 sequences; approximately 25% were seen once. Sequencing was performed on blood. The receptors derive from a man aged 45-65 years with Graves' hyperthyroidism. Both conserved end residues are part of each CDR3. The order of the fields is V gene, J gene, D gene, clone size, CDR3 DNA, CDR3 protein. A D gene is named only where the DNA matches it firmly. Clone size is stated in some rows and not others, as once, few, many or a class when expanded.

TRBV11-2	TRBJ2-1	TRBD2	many	TGTGCCAGCAGTAAGGGTAGCGGGAGTAAGAATGAGCAGTTCTTC	CASSKGSGSKNEQFF
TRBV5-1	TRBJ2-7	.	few	TGCGCCAGCAGCTTGGATGGTAATTTGTCCGAGCAGTACTTC	CASSLDGNLSEQYF
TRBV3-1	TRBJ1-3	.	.	TGTGCCAGCAGCCAAGAATCGGACCCTACCGGAAACACCATATATTTT	CASSQESDPTGNTIYF
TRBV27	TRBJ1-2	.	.	TGTGCCAGCAGTTTGAGGGGCACAACGGGGTACTATGGCTACACCTTC	CASSLRGTTGYYGYTF
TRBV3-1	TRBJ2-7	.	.	TGTGCCAGCAGCCAAGATACCCGGAGGCTGGGGTCCTACGAGCAGTACTTC	CASSQDTRRLGSYEQYF
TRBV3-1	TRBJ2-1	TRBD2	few	TGTGCCAGCAGCCAAGACCTGGGCCTAGCGGTCTACAATGAGCAGTTCTTC	CASSQDLGLAVYNEQFF
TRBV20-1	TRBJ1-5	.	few	TGCAGTGCTAGCACGGGGGATAGCAATCAGCCCCAGCATTTT	CSASTGDSNQPQHF
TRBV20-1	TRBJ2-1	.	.	TGCAGTGCTCTACCGGGACTCAACCCTCGGAGCTCCTACAATGAGCAGTTCTTC	CSALPGLNPRSSYNEQFF
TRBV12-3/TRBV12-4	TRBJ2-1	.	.	TGTGCCAGCAGTCGAGACAGGCTCAGGGGTACGGAGCAGTTCTTC	CASSRDRLRGTEQFF
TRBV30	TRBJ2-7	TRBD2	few	TGTGCCTGGAGCGACGGGACTAGCGGGAGTTTAAGCTACGAGCAGTACTTC	CAWSDGTSGSLSYEQYF
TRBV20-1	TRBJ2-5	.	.	TGCAGTGCTAGCAGGGTGAGAGAGACCCAGTACTTC	CSASRVRETQYF
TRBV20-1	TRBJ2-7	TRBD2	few	TGCAGTGCTAAACCATCGGCTAGCGGGAGCTACGAGCAGTACTTC	CSAKPSASGSYEQYF
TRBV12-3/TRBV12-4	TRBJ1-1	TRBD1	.	TGTGCCAGCAGGGGGGGAGGGGGCACAACTGAAGCTTTCTTT	CASRGGGGTTEAFF
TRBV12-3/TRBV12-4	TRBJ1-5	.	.	TGTGCCAGCACCCCGGGGAACAATCAGCCCCAGCATTTT	CASTPGNNQPQHF
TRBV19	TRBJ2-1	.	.	TGTGCCAGTAGTAACCTAGCGATCAATGAGCAGTTCTTC	CASSNLAINEQFF
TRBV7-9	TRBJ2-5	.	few	TGTGCCAGCAGCTTCGCGACCCAAGAGACCCAGTACTTC	CASSFATQETQYF
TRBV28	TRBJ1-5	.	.	TGTGCCAGCAGTTTTTACGCGGGTGCTTCACCTAATCAGCCCCAGCATTTT	CASSFYAGASPNQPQHF
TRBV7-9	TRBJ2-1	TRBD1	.	TGTGCCAGCAGCCACCCAACGTTACAGGGGGGAGGGCAGTTCTTC	CASSHPTLQGGGQFF
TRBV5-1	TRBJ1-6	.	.	TGCGCCAGCAGCTTGGCCGGGACGGAGAATTCACCCCTCCACTTT	CASSLAGTENSPLHF
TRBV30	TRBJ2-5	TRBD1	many	TGTGCCTGGGACCGGGACAGGGGTTCGGAGACCCAGTACTTC	CAWDRDRGSETQYF
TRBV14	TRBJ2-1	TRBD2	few	TGTGCCAGCAGTCCCCAAGCGGGATCGGGGTATTACAATGAGCAGTTCTTC	CASSPQAGSGYYNEQFF
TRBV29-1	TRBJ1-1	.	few	TGCAGTGCCGCGACAGGAGGCACTGAAGCTTTCTTT	CSAATGGTEAFF
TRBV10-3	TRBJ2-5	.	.	TGTGCCATCAACCCCGACCAGTCGGGGGAGACCCAGTACTTC	CAINPDQSGETQYF
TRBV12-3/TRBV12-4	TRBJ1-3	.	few	TGTGCCAGCACCGGAGGCGTGTGGAGAAACACCATATATTTT	CASTGGVWRNTIYF
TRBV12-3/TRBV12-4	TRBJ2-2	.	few	TGTGCCAGCAGCTTGGGTTATGGGGACGGGGAGCTGTTTTTT	CASSLGYGDGELFF
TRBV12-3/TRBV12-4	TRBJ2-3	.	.	TGTGCCAGCAGCCCGGTTGGCAGAGATACGCAGTATTTT	CASSPVGRDTQYF
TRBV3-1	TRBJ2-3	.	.	TGTGCCAGCAGCCAAGATTTATGGAGCACTAGCACAGATACGCAGTATTTT	CASSQDLWSTSTDTQYF
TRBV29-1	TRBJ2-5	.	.	TGCAGCGTTCTTGCGGGGTACCAAGAGACCCAGTACTTC	CSVLAGYQETQYF
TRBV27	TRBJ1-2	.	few	TGTGCCAGCAGTTTATCGCACGGTAACTATGGCTACACCTTC	CASSLSHGNYGYTF
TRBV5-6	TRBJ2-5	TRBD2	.	TGTGCCAGCAGCTTGAAGGCGGGAGCGGGCCAAGAGACCCAGTACTTC	CASSLKAGAGQETQYF
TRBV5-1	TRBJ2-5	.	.	TGCGCCAGCAGCTTGGACGGGGCTAGTCGGTACTTC	CASSLDGASRYF
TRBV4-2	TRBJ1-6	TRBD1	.	TGTGCCAGCAGCCAAGGACAGGGGCCGGATTCACCCCTCCACTTT	CASSQGQGPDSPLHF
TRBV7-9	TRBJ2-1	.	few	TGTGCCAGCAGCTTAGGAGTGGGCCCCAATGAGCAGTTCTTC	CASSLGVGPNEQFF
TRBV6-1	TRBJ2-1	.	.	TGTGCCAGCAGCGAAACTTGGAAAGACTACAATGAGCAGTTCTTC	CASSETWKDYNEQFF
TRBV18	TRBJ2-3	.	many	TGTGCCAGCTCACCCCGAGGCGCGGCAGATACGCAGTATTTT	CASSPRGAADTQYF
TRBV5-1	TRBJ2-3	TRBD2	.	TGCGCCAGCAGGGGGCTAGCGGGAACAGATACGCAGTATTTT	CASRGLAGTDTQYF
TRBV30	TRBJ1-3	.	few	TGTGCCTGGAGCTCCCCTTTCGTGGGTGGAAACACCATATATTTT	CAWSSPFVGGNTIYF
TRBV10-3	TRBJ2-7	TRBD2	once	TGTGCCATCAGTGCCGGTCGCGGGAGTTCCTACGAGCAGTACTTC	CAISAGRGSSYEQYF
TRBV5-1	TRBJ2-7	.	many	TGCGCCAGCAGTCCCGGGACGGGGATCTACGAGCAGTACTTC	CASSPGTGIYEQYF
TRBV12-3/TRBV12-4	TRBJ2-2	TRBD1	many	TGTGCCAGCACCCTCAGACAGGGGGCAAACACCGGGGAGCTGTTTTTT	CASTLRQGANTGELFF
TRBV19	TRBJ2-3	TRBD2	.	TGTGCCAGTATAGCGGGAGGGTCTAGCACAGATACGCAGTATTTT	CASIAGGSSTDTQYF
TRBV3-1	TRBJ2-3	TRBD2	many	TGTGCCAGCAGCCAAGGTGTCACGGGAGGGCAAGATACGCAGTATTTT	CASSQGVTGGQDTQYF
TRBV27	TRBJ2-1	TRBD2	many	TGTGCCAGCAATCCTGTCAGCGGGAGCTATGAGCAGTTCTTC	CASNPVSGSYEQFF
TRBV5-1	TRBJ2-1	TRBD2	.	TGCGCCAGCAGCTTGGCGAGCGGGGCGACCTACAATGAGCAGTTCTTC	CASSLASGATYNEQFF
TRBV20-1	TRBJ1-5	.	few	TGCAGTGCTAAGAAGAGCGACCCTAGCAATCAGCCCCAGCATTTT	CSAKKSDPSNQPQHF
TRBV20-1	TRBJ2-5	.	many	TGCAGTGCTAGTGGGGGGGCGGGAGAGACCCAGTACTTC	CSASGGAGETQYF
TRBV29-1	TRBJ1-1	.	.	TGCAGCGTTGAATGGGGGCCTGAAGCTTTCTTT	CSVEWGPEAFF
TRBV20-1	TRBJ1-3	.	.	TGCAGTGCTAGAGCCCAGGGGCACTCGGGAAACACCATATATTTT	CSARAQGHSGNTIYF
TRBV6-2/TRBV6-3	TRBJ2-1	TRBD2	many	TGTGCCAGCAGTTACGAACCGGGAGGGCCGTTCAATGAGCAGTTCTTC	CASSYEPGGPFNEQFF
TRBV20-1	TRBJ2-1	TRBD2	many	TGCAGTGCCCGGATTACTAGCGGTACTAGCTCCTACAATGAGCAGTTCTTC	CSARITSGTSSYNEQFF
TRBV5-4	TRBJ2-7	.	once	TGTGCCAGCAGCTTTTGGGGCGGAACAAGGAGCTCCTACGAGCAGTACTTC	CASSFWGGTRSSYEQYF
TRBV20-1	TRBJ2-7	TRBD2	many	TGCAGTGCTAACGGACAGGGGACTAGCGGCAGCTCCTACGAGCAGTACTTC	CSANGQGTSGSSYEQYF
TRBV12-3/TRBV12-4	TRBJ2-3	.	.	TGTGCCAGCAGTTTAGTCCCGGGTTGGGCAGATACGCAGTATTTT	CASSLVPGWADTQYF